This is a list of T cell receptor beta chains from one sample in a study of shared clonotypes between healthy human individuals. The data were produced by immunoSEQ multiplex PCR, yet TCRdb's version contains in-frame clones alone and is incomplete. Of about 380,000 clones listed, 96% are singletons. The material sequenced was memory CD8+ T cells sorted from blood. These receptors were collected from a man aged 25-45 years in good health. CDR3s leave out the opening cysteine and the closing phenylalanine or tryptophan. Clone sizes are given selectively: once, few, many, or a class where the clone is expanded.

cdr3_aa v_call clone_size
ASSIMPGSYGYT TRBV19 NA
ASSSLSGRADEQY TRBV27 NA
ASSPFGGRLSYNEQF TRBV4-1 NA
ASTSGGNNQPQH TRBV28 NA
ASSQGTGGSGANVLT TRBV4-2 NA
SAPTGNEQF TRBV20-1 NA
ASSLSGWTNEKLF TRBV14 once
ASSGSPYEQY TRBV13 NA
ASSTSDLGTGELF TRBV5-1 NA
AISDREGTNEKLF TRBV10-3 NA
ASSRGLAGGNEQF TRBV4-2 once
ASSSAGTSSNTQY TRBV5-4 NA
ASSYGWGLQY TRBV6-6 NA
ASSPSGTGTYNEQF TRBV7-9 NA
SVITGTSYGEQY TRBV29-1 NA
ASSFSGSTDTQY TRBV5-1 NA
ASSISTGWIGELF TRBV19 NA
ASSLDPNLARRAI TRBV7-2 NA
ASSIFPRTRGYT TRBV19 NA
ASSEGSSTDTQY TRBV9 NA
ASSGATGELF TRBV4-2 NA
AWSTGRVFNSPLH TRBV30 NA
ASSYRTGAYEQY TRBV27 NA
AWSVHALASQETQY TRBV30 NA
ASSLLGHHNEQF TRBV28 NA
ASSLRGSAHNEQF TRBV13 once
ASSPQGAANTGELF TRBV5-5 NA
ASRPSPGGTGHQPQH TRBV27 NA
ASSYVAGGTYEQY TRBV6-6 NA
ASSPSNSYEQY TRBV5-6 NA